A single sample is the source of the 16 T cell receptor beta chains below, sequenced in a study of blood T cells in healthy people across ages. The authors ran a second PCR of 7 to 11 cycles using a sample-barcoded 5' primer and a J-beta primer mix. Via MiXCR, TCRdb re-called the 5' RACE reads, giving one row per CDR3 protein. The profile covers about 1.6 million distinct CDR3 sequences, with about 35% appearing a single time and approximately 11% taken by the ten largest. The sequenced sample consisted of blood. Receptors originate from a woman in her 30s in good health.

On this clonotype: The germline gene is not matched at one end of the junction; a read error may be the cause. In nucleotides, the CDR3 is TGTGCCAGCAGCCCCGGGCCCACGCAGGAAAAACGGTTTTTT. Translation: CASSPGPTQEKRFF. The genes are TRBV7-6 and TRBJ1-4; D remains ambiguous. The CDR3 totals 14 residues. From germline, CDR1 is SGHVS and CDR2 FNYEAQ.

As concerns this clonotype: A read error may explain this, as a much larger clone is one base away. V usage is TRBV4-1 and J usage is TRBJ2-6, with 9 bases fitting TRBD2. The CDR3 has 18 amino acids. Germline assignment: CDR1 MGHRA and CDR2 YSYEKL. The CDR3 loop is CASSQEGLAISGANVRTF. Here the CDR3 DNA reads TGCGCCAGCAGCCAAGAGGGACTAGCTATCTCTGGGGCCAACGTCCGGACTTTC.

This clonotype was picked up a small number of times. The genes are TRBV27 and TRBJ2-7, with 7 bases aligning to TRBD1. Germline V CDR1 and CDR2: MNHEY, SMNVEV (reference sequence). J was trimmed by 3 bases and V by 6 bases; bases with no gene match: 11. The CDR3 extends over 15 amino acids. CDR3 residues: CASRSGTDRIYEQYF. CDR3 DNA: TGTGCCAGCAGGTCCGGGACAGACAGAATCTACGAGCAGTACTTC.

This clonotype has more than one count but fewer than ten. CDR3 protein: CASSTRDFYGYTF. CDR3 DNA sequence: TGCGCCAGCAGCACTCGGGACTTCTATGGCTACACCTTC. The chain combines TRBV5-1 with TRBJ1-2; maybe TRBD1 (5 bases). From germline, CDR1 is SGHRS and CDR2 YFSETQ. V was cut by 4 bases and J by 4 bases, with 11 bases left in between. This CDR3 has 13 residues.

A few counts support this clonotype. The V call is TRBV12-3 or TRBV12-4, the J call TRBJ2-1, with 11 bases matching TRBD2. The V gene end was trimmed by 5 bases and the J gene end by 10 bases; junction bases not matched to a gene: 13. This CDR3 contains 16 residues. CDR3: CASSPVAGGGSGEQFF. The CDR3 DNA follows: TGTGCCAGCAGTCCGGTAGCGGGAGGGGGGTCAGGAGAGCAGTTCTTC.

The genes are TRBV2 and TRBJ1-1; D perhaps matches TRBD1 (6 bases). V lost 6 bases to trimming and J lost 4 bases, with 15 bases between them. CDR3 length: 14 amino acids. Looked up from germline, CDR1 is SNHLY and CDR2 is FYNNEI. The CDR3 region is CASRAEGGATEAFF. The DNA for the CDR3 is TGTGCCAGCAGGGCTGAGGGGGGCGCCACTGAAGCTTTCTTT.

This clonotype was counted only a few times. This chain uses TRBV9 with TRBJ2-7; D might be TRBD1 (5 bases). This CDR3 contains 14 residues. The germline gives CDR1 SGDLS, CDR2 YYNGEE. V dropped 3 bases and J dropped 5 bases, with 15 bases sitting between them. The CDR3 DNA follows: TGTGCCAGCAGCGCCCAGGGCGTCTGGCACGAGCAGTACTTC. Translation: CASSAQGVWHEQYF.

The chain combines TRBV4-1 with TRBJ2-1; D may be TRBD1 or TRBD2 (5 bases each). V was shortened by 6 bases and J by 2 bases, with 17 bases between the two germline ends. The CDR3 loop spans 16 amino acids. Germline lookup yields CDR1 MGHRA and CDR2 YSYEKL. The CDR3 spells CASSTLTGPPYNEQFF. CDR3 in DNA: TGCGCCAGCAGTACGCTTACGGGGCCCCCCTACAATGAGCAGTTCTTC.

This clonotype was counted a few times. The CDR3 coding sequence is TGTGCCATCAGTGATAGACTAGCGGGAGGGGGCGAGCAGTACTTC. This translates into CAISDRLAGGGEQYF. This chain links TRBV10-3 with TRBJ2-7; 14 nucleotides line up with TRBD2. Germline V CDR1 and CDR2: ENHRY, SYGVKD. After removal of 3 bases from V and 6 bases from J, the junction contained 4 bases not matched to a gene. The CDR3 totals 15 residues.

The J gene is TRBJ2-6, the V gene TRBV11-2; possibly TRBD2 for D (6 bases). CDR1 is SGHAT and CDR2 is FQNNGV in the germline V gene. There are 14 residues in the CDR3. V was cut by 6 bases and J by 3 bases, with 9 bases left in between. CDR3 sequence reads: CASRGGYGANVLTF. DNA of the CDR3: TGTGCCAGCAGAGGAGGGTATGGGGCCAACGTCCTGACTTTC.

The chain couples TRBV10-3 to TRBJ2-1, with a tentative D call TRBD1 (5 bases). Germline assignment: CDR1 ENHRY and CDR2 SYGVKD. The CDR3 extends over 14 amino acids. The V end lost 3 bases, the J end lost 7 bases, and 13 bases lay between the germline ends. The CDR3 bases are TGTGCCATCAGTGAAGACCCAGGGCAGAATGAGCAGTTCTTC. This gives the protein CAISEDPGQNEQFF.

The chain joins TRBV3-1 to TRBJ1-2; perhaps TRBD1 as D (5 bases). V was cut by 4 bases and J by 4 bases, with 16 bases left in between. The CDR3 is 15 amino acids. Per the germline V gene, CDR1 is LGHDT and CDR2 is YNNKEL (reference sequence). In nucleotides, the CDR3 is TGTGCCAGCAGCCTTCAAGACGGGACGGTCTATGGCTACACCTTC. Amino acid sequence: CASSLQDGTVYGYTF.

V is TRBV15 and J is TRBJ2-5, with D uncertain. Trimming took off 2 bases at V and 4 bases at J, with 11 bases between the two ends. CDR3 length: 14 amino acids. Germline V gene lookup returns CDR1 LNHNV and CDR2 YYDKDF (reference sequence). The CDR3 DNA reads TGTGCCACCAGCAGACCGGCCACCCCAGAGACCCAGTACTTC. Protein product: CATSRPATPETQYF.

J is TRBJ2-3 and V is TRBV20-1, with 10 bases identical to TRBD2. The CDR3 contains 13 residues. Per germline, CDR1 DFQATT and CDR2 SNEGSKA (reference sequence). J lost 6 bases, V lost 4 bases, and 4 bases had no gene match. The CDR3 reads CSAKSGGADTQYF. The CDR3 bases are TGCAGTGCTAAGAGCGGGGGGGCGGATACGCAGTATTTT.

The chain recombines TRBV15 with TRBJ2-3; 9 nucleotides line up with TRBD2. Germline assignment: CDR1 LNHNV and CDR2 YYDKDF (reference sequence). V shed 5 bases and J 2 bases; nucleotides not matched to a gene: 8. The CDR3 is 16 residues long. CDR3 region: CATSPRLAEITDTQYF. The DNA for the CDR3 is TGTGCCACCAGCCCACGACTAGCGGAGATCACAGATACGCAGTATTTT.

The J gene is TRBJ1-1, the V gene TRBV28, with 9 bases fitting TRBD1. The CDR3 extends over 13 amino acids. CDR1 and CDR2 from the germline V gene are MDHEN and SYDVKM. V was pared by 1 base and J by 13 bases, with 7 bases of the junction left unmatched. The CDR3 reads CASSLSGTGMGFF. Here the CDR3 DNA reads TGTGCCAGCAGTTTATCCGGGACAGGGATGGGTTTCTTT.